This entry is about one TCR beta chain. Its antigen is undetermined. This record belongs to a study of cytomegalovirus exposure and HLA in healthy donors. Study details: An analysis done earlier identified more than 90 million unique TCR beta sequences from approximately 200 million T cells. Study-wide results and caveats: No immune exposure information besides CMV serostatus was available.

This CDR3 contains 16 residues. The V gene end was trimmed by 8 bases and the J gene end by 3 bases; junction bases not matched to a gene: 9. CDR1 is MNHEY and CDR2 is SMNVEV in the germline V gene (reference sequence). 60 Vbeta and 13 Jbeta primers were used in PCR. Produced via immunoSEQ multiplex PCR; TCRdb's table is partial and in-frame only. This sample has about 150,000 clones, with about 76% found just once. At collection, donors were nominally healthy, but unrecorded immune exposures were probable. This chain connects TRBV27 to TRBJ2-3; 12 nucleotides line up with TRBD2. This sequence originates from a male donor in good health and CMV-seronegative. Sequencing was performed on PBMCs. DNA of the CDR3: TGTGCCAGCCAAAAATTGACTAGCGGGAGTACAGATACGCAGTATTTT. Protein product: CASQKLTSGSTDTQYF.